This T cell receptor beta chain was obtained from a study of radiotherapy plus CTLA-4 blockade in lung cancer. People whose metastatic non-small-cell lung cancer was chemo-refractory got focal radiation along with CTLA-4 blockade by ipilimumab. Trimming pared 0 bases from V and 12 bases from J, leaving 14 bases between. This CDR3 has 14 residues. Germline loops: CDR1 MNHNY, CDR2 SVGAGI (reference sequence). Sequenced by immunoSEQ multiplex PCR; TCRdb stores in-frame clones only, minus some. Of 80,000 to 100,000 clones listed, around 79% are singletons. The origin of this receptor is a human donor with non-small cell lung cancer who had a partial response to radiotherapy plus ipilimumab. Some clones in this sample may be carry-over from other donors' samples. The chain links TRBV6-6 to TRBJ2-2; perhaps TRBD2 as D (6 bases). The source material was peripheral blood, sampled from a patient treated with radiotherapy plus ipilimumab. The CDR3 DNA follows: TGTGCCAGCAGTTACTCGAAATGGGGGAGGCAGCTGTTTTTT. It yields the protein CASSYSKWGRQLFF.